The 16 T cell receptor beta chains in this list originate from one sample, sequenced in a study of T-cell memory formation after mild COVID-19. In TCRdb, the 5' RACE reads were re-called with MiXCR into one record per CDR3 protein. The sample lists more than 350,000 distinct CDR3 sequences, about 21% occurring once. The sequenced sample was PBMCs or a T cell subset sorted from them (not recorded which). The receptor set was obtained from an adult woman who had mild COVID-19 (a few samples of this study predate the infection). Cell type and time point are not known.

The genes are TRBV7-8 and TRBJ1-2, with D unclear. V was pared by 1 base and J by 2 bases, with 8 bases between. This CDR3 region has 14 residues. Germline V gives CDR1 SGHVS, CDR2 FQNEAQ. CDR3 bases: TGTGCCAGCAGCTTAGGGGAACAGAACTATGGCTACACCTTC. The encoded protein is CASSLGEQNYGYTF.

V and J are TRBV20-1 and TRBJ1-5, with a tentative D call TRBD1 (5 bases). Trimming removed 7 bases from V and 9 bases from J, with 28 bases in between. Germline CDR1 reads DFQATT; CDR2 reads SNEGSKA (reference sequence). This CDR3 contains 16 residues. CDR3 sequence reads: CSVSLPAEGPVGPQHF. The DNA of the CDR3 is TGCAGTGTTAGCCTTCCCGCAGAGGGGCCGGTCGGGCCCCAGCATTTT.

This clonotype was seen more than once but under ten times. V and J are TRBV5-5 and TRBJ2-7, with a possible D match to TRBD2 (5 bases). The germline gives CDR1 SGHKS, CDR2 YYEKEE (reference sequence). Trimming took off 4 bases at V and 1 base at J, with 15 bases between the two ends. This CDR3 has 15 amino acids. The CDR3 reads CASSPGLLHSYEQYF. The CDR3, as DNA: TGTGCCAGCAGCCCTGGACTGCTGCATTCCTACGAGCAGTACTTC. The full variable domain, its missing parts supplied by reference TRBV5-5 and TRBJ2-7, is DAGVTQSPTHLIKTRGQQVTLRCSPISGHKSVSWYQQVLGQGPQFIFQYYEKEERGRGNFPDRFSARQFPNYSSELNVNALLLGDSALYLCASSPGLLHSYEQYFGPGTRLTVT.

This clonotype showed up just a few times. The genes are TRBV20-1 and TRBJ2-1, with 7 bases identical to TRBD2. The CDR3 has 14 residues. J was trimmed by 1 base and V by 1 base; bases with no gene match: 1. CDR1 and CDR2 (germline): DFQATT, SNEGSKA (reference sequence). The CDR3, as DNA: TGCAGTGCTAGAGTTAGCGGGTCCTACAATGAGCAGTTCTTC. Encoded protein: CSARVSGSYNEQFF.

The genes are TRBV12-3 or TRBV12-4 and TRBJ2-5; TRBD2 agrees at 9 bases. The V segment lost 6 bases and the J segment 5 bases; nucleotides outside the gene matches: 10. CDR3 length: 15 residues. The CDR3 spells CASSDGAGGGETQYF. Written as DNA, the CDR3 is TGTGCCAGCAGCGATGGTGCGGGAGGGGGGGAGACCCAGTACTTC.

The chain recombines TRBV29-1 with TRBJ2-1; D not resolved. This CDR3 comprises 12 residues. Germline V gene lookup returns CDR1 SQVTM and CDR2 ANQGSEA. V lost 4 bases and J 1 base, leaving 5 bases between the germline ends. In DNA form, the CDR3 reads TGCAGCGTTGTAGAGTCCTACAATGAGCAGTTCTTC. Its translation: CSVVESYNEQFF.

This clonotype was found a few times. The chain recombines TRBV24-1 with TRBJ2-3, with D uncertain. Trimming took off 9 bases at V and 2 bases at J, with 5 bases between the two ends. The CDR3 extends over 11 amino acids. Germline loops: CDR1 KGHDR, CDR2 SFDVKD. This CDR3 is CATSHTDTQYF. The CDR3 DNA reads TGTGCCACCTCGCACACAGATACGCAGTATTTT.

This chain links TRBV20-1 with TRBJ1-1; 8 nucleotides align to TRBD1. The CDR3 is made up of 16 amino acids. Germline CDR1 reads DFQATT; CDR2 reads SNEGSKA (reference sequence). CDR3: CLNIGPGQEMNTEAFF. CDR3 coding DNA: TGCTTAAATATCGGGCCGGGACAGGAAATGAACACTGAAGCTTTCTTT.

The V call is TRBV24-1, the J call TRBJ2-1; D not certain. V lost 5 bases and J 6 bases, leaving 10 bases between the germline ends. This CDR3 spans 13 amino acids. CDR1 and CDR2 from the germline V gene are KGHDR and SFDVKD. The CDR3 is CATSASTTNEQFF. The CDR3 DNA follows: TGTGCCACCAGTGCTTCGACCACCAATGAGCAGTTCTTC.

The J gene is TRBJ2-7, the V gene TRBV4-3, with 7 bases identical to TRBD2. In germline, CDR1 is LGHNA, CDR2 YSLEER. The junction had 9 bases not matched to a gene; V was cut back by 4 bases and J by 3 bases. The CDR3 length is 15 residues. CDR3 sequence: CASSPGASGYYEQYF. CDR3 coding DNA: TGCGCCAGCAGCCCGGGTGCTAGCGGATACTACGAGCAGTACTTC.

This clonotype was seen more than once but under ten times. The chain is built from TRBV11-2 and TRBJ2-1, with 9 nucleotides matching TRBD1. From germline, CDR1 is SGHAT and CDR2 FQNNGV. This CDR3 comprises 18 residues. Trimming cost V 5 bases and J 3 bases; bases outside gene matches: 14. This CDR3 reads CASSAPARGQGVYNEQFF. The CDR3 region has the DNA TGTGCCAGCAGCGCCCCGGCCCGGGGACAGGGTGTCTACAATGAGCAGTTCTTC. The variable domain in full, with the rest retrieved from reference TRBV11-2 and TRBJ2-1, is EAGVAQSPRYKIIEKRQSVAFWCNPISGHATLYWYQQILGQGPKLLIQFQNNGVVDDSQLPKDRFSAERLKGVDSTLKIQPAKLEDSAVYLCASSAPARGQGVYNEQFFGPGTRLTVL.

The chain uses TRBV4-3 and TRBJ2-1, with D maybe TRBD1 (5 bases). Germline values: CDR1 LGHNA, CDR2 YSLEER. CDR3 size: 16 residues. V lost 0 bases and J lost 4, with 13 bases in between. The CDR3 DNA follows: TGCGCCAGCAGCCAAGAGTCGGACACAATGTACAATGAGCAGTTCTTC. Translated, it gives CASSQESDTMYNEQFF.

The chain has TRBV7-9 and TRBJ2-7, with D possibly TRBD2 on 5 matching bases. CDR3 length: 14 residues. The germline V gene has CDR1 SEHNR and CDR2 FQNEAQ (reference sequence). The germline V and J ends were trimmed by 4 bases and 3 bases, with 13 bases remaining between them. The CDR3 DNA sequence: TGTGCCAGCAGCTCATTATCCGGGAACTACGAGCAGTACTTC. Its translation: CASSSLSGNYEQYF.

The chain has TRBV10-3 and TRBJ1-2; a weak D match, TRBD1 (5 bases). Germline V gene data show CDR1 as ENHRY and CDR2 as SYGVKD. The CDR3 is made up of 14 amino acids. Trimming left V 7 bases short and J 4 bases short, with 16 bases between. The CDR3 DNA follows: TGTGCCATCACCAAGACGACAGATTTCTATGGCTACACCTTC. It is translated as CAITKTTDFYGYTF.

The CDR3, as DNA: TGTGCCAGCAGCTTAATGGCTAATGGAGAGACCCAGTACTTC. It is translated as CASSLMANGETQYF. The genes are TRBV7-3 and TRBJ2-5; no definite D call. The CDR3 covers 14 residues. With 1 base removed from V and 4 bases from J, the gap between germline ends came to 10 bases. Germline assignment: CDR1 SGHTA and CDR2 FQGTGA.

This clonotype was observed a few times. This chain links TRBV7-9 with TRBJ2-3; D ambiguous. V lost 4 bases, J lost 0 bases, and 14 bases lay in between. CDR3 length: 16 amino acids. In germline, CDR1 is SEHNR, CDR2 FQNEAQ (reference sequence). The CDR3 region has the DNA TGTGCCAGCAGCTCCGTGAAAGGCGCAAGCACAGATACGCAGTATTTT. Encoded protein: CASSSVKGASTDTQYF. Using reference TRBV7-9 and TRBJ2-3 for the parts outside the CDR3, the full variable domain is DTGVSQNPRHKITKRGQNVTFRCDPISEHNRLYWYRQTLGQGPEFLTYFQNEAQLEKSRLLSDRFSAERPKGSFSTLEIQRTEQGDSAMYLCASSSVKGASTDTQYFGPGTRLTVL.